These T cell receptor beta chains were read from a single sample in a study of blood T cell repertoires in COVID-19. The assay was immunoSEQ multiplex PCR, and TCRdb's table has in-frame clones only and misses some. The sample lists tens of thousands of clones; about four fifths were seen once. The sequenced sample consisted of peripheral blood. The receptors come from a man between 50 and 59 years old with acute or convalescent COVID-19. CDR3s include the opening cysteine and the closing phenylalanine or tryptophan. A D gene is named only where the DNA matches it firmly. The size entry is marked missing in some rows and otherwise reads once, few, many or a size class.

TRBJ1-3	TRBV3-1/TRBV3-2	TRBD1	-	TGTGCCAGCAGCGACGACAGGGTAGCTGGAAACACCATATATTTT	CASSDDRVAGNTIYF
TRBJ2-1	TRBV11-2	-	-	TGTGCCAGCAGCTTAAATCACCCGTGGGGGGATGAGCAGTTCTTC	CASSLNHPWGDEQFF
TRBJ2-1	TRBV9	-	-	TGTGCCAGCAGCGAGGGGGGGTGGCGCAATGAGCAGTTCTTC	CASSEGGWRNEQFF
TRBJ1-1	TRBV30	-	-	TGTGCCTGGAGTGGAATGCGGAACACTGAAGCTTTCTTT	CAWSGMRNTEAFF
TRBJ1-5	TRBV5-6	-	-	TGTGCCAGCAGCCGGAGGGGAGCCTATAGCAATCAGCCCCAGCATTTT	CASSRRGAYSNQPQHF
TRBJ1-4	TRBV6-5	-	-	TGTGCCAGCAGGGGGCTAGGGACTAATGAAAAACTGTTTTTT	CASRGLGTNEKLFF
TRBJ1-3	TRBV28	-	-	TGTGCCAGCACCACGTGGCAGGCCCGTTTGCTGGAATCTGGAAACACCATATATTTT	CASTTWQARLLESGNTIYF
TRBJ1-6	TRBV5-1	TRBD1	-	TGCGCCAGCAGCCATTCCGGGACAGGGACCTATAATTCACCCCTCCACTTT	CASSHSGTGTYNSPLHF
TRBJ2-7	TRBV15	-	once	TGTGCCACCAGCAGAGATCTGGCCAGCTCCTACGAGCAGTACTTC	CATSRDLASSYEQYF
TRBJ1-1	TRBV5-1	TRBD1	-	TGCGCCAGCAGCAACGACAGGGGAGGGTACACTGAAGCTTTCTTT	CASSNDRGGYTEAFF
TRBJ1-2	TRBV18	-	-	TGTGCCAGCTCACCTTCCGACGGGTTCTATGGCTACACCTTC	CASSPSDGFYGYTF
TRBJ1-2	TRBV7-2	-	-	TGTGCCAGCAGCTTAGACGAGGGCCGGAACTATGGCTACACCTTC	CASSLDEGRNYGYTF
TRBJ2-5	TRBV29-1	-	-	TGCAGCGTTGCCCGGGGAAGTGAGACCCAGTACTTC	CSVARGSETQYF
TRBJ2-7	TRBV29-1	-	-	TGCAGCGTTGAGGACGCGGGAGAGCAGTACTTC	CSVEDAGEQYF
TRBJ1-2	TRBV5-1	-	-	TGCGCCAGCAGCTTCTACAGACGAGTGGCTAACTATGGCTACACCTTC	CASSFYRRVANYGYTF
TRBJ2-5	TRBV15	-	-	TGTGCCACCAGCAGAGCAGGGGTCCTGGAGACCCAGTACTTC	CATSRAGVLETQYF
TRBJ1-1	TRBV5-1	-	-	TGCGCCAGCAGCTTGGTTGGAGGGAGCACTGAAGCTTTCTTT	CASSLVGGSTEAFF
TRBJ1-2	TRBV2	-	-	TGTGCCAGCAGTTATTTAGGAGGAGGCTACACCTTC	CASSYLGGGYTF
TRBJ1-1	TRBV28	-	-	TGTGCCACCGGGGGGAGGACCTACACTGAAGCTTTCTTT	CATGGRTYTEAFF
TRBJ1-1	TRBV6-2/TRBV6-3	-	-	TGTGCCAGCAGTTACGTTGGCGGTCGGACTGAAGCTTTCTTT	CASSYVGGRTEAFF
TRBJ2-7	TRBV11-3	TRBD2	-	TGTGCCAGCAGCTCAAGCAGACTAGCGGGGGAGCAGTACTTC	CASSSSRLAGEQYF
TRBJ2-1	TRBV28	-	few	TGTGCCAGCAGTTTTGGAGTCAATGAGCAGTTCTTC	CASSFGVNEQFF
TRBJ2-3	TRBV4-3	-	-	TGCGCCAGCAGCCCCCGAGCAGGGTTCGGAGATACGCAGTATTTT	CASSPRAGFGDTQYF
TRBJ2-1	TRBV24-1	TRBD1	-	TGTGCCACCAGTGACCCGACAGGGGGCTCTGTGAATGAGCAGTTCTTC	CATSDPTGGSVNEQFF
TRBJ2-7	TRBV10-3	TRBD2	-	TGTGCCATCAGTCAGGGACTAGCGGGCTCATCCTACGAGCAGTACTTC	CAISQGLAGSSYEQYF
TRBJ2-7	TRBV3-1/TRBV3-2	TRBD1	-	TGTGCCAGCAGCCGTGGGACAGGGGCCTACGAGCAGTACTTC	CASSRGTGAYEQYF
TRBJ2-5	TRBV19	TRBD1	-	TGTGCCACTCCGGGACAGGAGACTACGACCGAAAAAGAGACCCAGTACTTC	CATPGQETTTEKETQYF
TRBJ2-6	TRBV24-1	TRBD1	once	TGTGCCGTGACAGGGGAAGCTTCTGGGGCCAACGTCCTGACTTTC	CAVTGEASGANVLTF
TRBJ1-2	TRBV6-5	-	-	TGTGCCAGCAGTTGGGGGGTCGAGGGGACCTATGGCTACACCTTC	CASSWGVEGTYGYTF
TRBJ1-6	TRBV5-1	-	-	TGCGCCAGCAGCTTCCTCACAGGGTCCAATTCACCCCTCCACTTT	CASSFLTGSNSPLHF
TRBJ2-2	TRBV5-1	TRBD1	-	TGCGCCAGCACGAGGACAGGGGGTACCGGGGAGCTGTTTTTT	CASTRTGGTGELFF
TRBJ2-1	TRBV5-1	TRBD1	once	TGCGCCAGCAGCTTGGGGGCAGGGGGTTTTAACAATGAGCAGTTCTTC	CASSLGAGGFNNEQFF
TRBJ1-6	TRBV11-3	-	few	TGTGCCAGCAGCGAGGGAGACGTCAATTCACCCCTCCACTTT	CASSEGDVNSPLHF
TRBJ2-1	TRBV6-5	-	-	TGTGCCAGCACCCGGACTCCCTCCTACAATGAGCAGTTCTTC	CASTRTPSYNEQFF
TRBJ1-6	TRBV5-3	-	-	TGTGCCAGAAGCTCTCGGGAGACACCCCTCCACTTT	CARSSRETPLHF
TRBJ2-1	TRBV24-1	TRBD2	-	TGTGCCACCAGTGGTTACATGAGCGGGAGGTCCTACAATGAGCAGTTCTTC	CATSGYMSGRSYNEQFF
TRBJ2-1	TRBV6-5	TRBD2	-	TGTGCCAGCAGTTCCGGGACTACCAGCTCCTACAATGAGCAGTTCTTC	CASSSGTTSSYNEQFF
TRBJ2-7	TRBV6-5	TRBD2	few	TGTGCCAGCAGTTCGGGAGGCAGAGTCTACGAGCAGTACTTC	CASSSGGRVYEQYF
TRBJ2-7	TRBV6-5	TRBD1	-	TGTGCCAGCAGTTGGACAGGGGGCCGGTACGAGCAGTACTTC	CASSWTGGRYEQYF
TRBJ2-3	TRBV27	-	once	TGTGCCAGCAGTAACGGGTACACAGATACGCAGTATTTT	CASSNGYTDTQYF
TRBJ1-5	TRBV27	-	-	TGTGCCAGCAGTCCCTTCGGGAGGCAGCCCCAGCATTTT	CASSPFGRQPQHF
TRBJ2-1	TRBV6-5	TRBD1	-	TGTGCCAGCAGTTACCGGGACAGCTCCTACAATGAGCAGTTCTTC	CASSYRDSSYNEQFF
TRBJ1-6	TRBV11-2	TRBD1	-	TGTGCCAGCAGCCCAAGCGGGACAGGGTATTCACCCCTCCACTTT	CASSPSGTGYSPLHF
TRBJ1-4	TRBV9	-	once	TGTGCCAGCAGCGTAGGTGGGGGGAGCACCCTTAATGAAAAACTGTTTTTT	CASSVGGGSTLNEKLFF
TRBJ2-4	TRBV13	TRBD2	-	TGTGCCAGCAGCTTATACGGACTTGGGGAGCGGGAGGAAAACATTCAGTACTTC	CASSLYGLGEREENIQYF
TRBJ2-1	TRBV5-1	-	-	TGCGCCAGCAGCTTGGGGGGCGTACCAAGCAATGAGCAGTTCTTC	CASSLGGVPSNEQFF
TRBJ2-4	TRBV28	TRBD2	-	TGTGCCAGCAGCAGGACTAGCGGGATATCCAAAAACATTCAGTACTTC	CASSRTSGISKNIQYF
TRBJ1-5	TRBV29-1	-	-	TGCAGCGTTGGGGGGCAGGGGATCCAGCCCCAGCATTTT	CSVGGQGIQPQHF
TRBJ1-2	TRBV7-9	-	-	TGTGCCAGCTCCCCCGGGCTTCACTCGGGAGGCTACACCTTC	CASSPGLHSGGYTF
TRBJ2-1	TRBV6-5	TRBD1	-	TGTGCCAGCAGGGCGACAGGGCCGCAGTTCTTC	CASRATGPQFF
TRBJ2-3	TRBV7-2	TRBD2	-	TGTGCCAGCAGCTTAGGCGGGAGGGCCCCGGATACGCAGTATTTT	CASSLGGRAPDTQYF
TRBJ2-1	TRBV30	-	once	TGTGCCTGGAGTGCCTCGGGGAATGAGCAGTTCTTC	CAWSASGNEQFF
TRBJ1-5	TRBV6-2/TRBV6-3	TRBD1	few	TGTGCCAGCAGTTTCCAGACGGGACAGGGACATAACAATCAGCCCCAGCATTTT	CASSFQTGQGHNNQPQHF
TRBJ1-5	TRBV5-1	-	-	TGCGCCAGCAGCGTCGGCCAGGGCAGTCAGCCCCAGCATTTT	CASSVGQGSQPQHF
TRBJ1-5	TRBV19	-	-	TGTGCCAGTAGTATACGACACGGGGGCAATCAGCCCCAGCATTTT	CASSIRHGGNQPQHF
TRBJ1-5	TRBV9	-	-	TGTGCCAGCAGCGTAGGGACAGCCCGCAATCAGCCCCAGCATTTT	CASSVGTARNQPQHF
TRBJ2-2	TRBV19	TRBD1	-	TGTGCCAGTAGTTTGGGACAGGGGGCTTTCACCGGGGAGCTGTTTTTT	CASSLGQGAFTGELFF
TRBJ1-1	TRBV19	-	-	TGTGCCAGTAGAAGAGGGAGAACGGACACTGAAGCTTTCTTT	CASRRGRTDTEAFF
TRBJ1-6	TRBV3-1/TRBV3-2	-	-	TGTGCCAGCAGCCAAGATTTTAGTTCACCCCTCCACTTT	CASSQDFSSPLHF
TRBJ1-5	TRBV4-2	-	-	TGTGCCAGCAGCCAAGTAGGGGGGGTGGCGGGGCAGGATCAGCCCCAGCATTTT	CASSQVGGVAGQDQPQHF